A selection of T cell receptor beta chains follows, all from one sample in a study of blood T cell repertoires in COVID-19. The table came from immunoSEQ multiplex PCR; TCRdb's copy has only in-frame clones and leaves some out. The sample comprises around 200,000 clones, about 80% of which are singletons, and roughly 7.1% rests with the top ten. Sequencing was done on a sample of peripheral blood. The receptors come from a human donor in a cohort sampled during active COVID-19. CDR3s include the opening cysteine and the closing phenylalanine or tryptophan. The D gene is left open where the match is weak. Expanded clones get a size class; other rows say once, few or many, or leave the size out.

j_gene	d_gene	abundance	v_gene	CDR3aa	CDR3nt
TRBJ2-7	TRBD2	-	TRBV9	CASSPGPGGYEQYF	TGTGCCAGCAGCCCAGGTCCGGGGGGATACGAGCAGTACTTC
TRBJ1-1	-	-	TRBV3-1/TRBV3-2	CASSQGGSRGEAFF	TGTGCCAGCAGCCAAGGGGGAAGTAGGGGGGAAGCTTTCTTT
TRBJ1-2	-	-	TRBV19	CASRRAGREAYGYTF	TGTGCCAGTAGAAGGGCAGGGCGCGAGGCCTATGGCTACACCTTC
TRBJ2-3	TRBD1	-	TRBV5-1	CASSLKGAADTQYF	TGCGCCAGCAGCTTAAAGGGGGCGGCAGATACGCAGTATTTT
TRBJ2-3	TRBD2	-	TRBV4-1	CASSAYPGTSGGAGVTDTQYF	TGCGCCAGCAGCGCCTATCCCGGGACTAGCGGGGGGGCCGGTGTCACAGATACGCAGTATTTT
TRBJ1-2	-	-	TRBV10-2	CASRGAGGSGYGYTF	TGCGCCAGCAGGGGAGCGGGGGGGTCCGGCTATGGCTACACCTTC
TRBJ1-2	TRBD1	-	TRBV4-1	CASSQDRVTWGYTF	TGCGCCAGCAGCCAGGACAGGGTAACATGGGGCTACACCTTC
TRBJ2-7	-	-	TRBV2	CASSRGANSYEQYF	TGTGCCAGCAGCCGGGGGGCAAACTCCTACGAGCAGTACTTC
TRBJ1-5	TRBD1	few	TRBV4-1	CASSQTRQGGQPQHF	TGCGCCAGCAGCCAGACGAGACAGGGAGGTCAGCCCCAGCATTTT
TRBJ1-5	-	-	TRBV5-1	CASSPNAGDNQPQHF	TGCGCCAGCAGCCCCAACGCCGGGGATAATCAGCCCCAGCATTTT
TRBJ2-7	-	-	TRBV6-2/TRBV6-3	CASSYAGASVYF	TGTGCCAGCAGTTACGCGGGGGCATCAGTGTACTTC
TRBJ2-5	-	-	TRBV19	CASSISATETQYF	TGTGCCAGTAGTATTAGCGCAACAGAGACCCAGTACTTC
TRBJ1-2	TRBD1	-	TRBV6-5	CASSPDRASGYTF	TGTGCCAGCAGCCCAGACAGGGCGTCCGGCTACACCTTC
TRBJ1-5	-	-	TRBV5-6	CASSLGQGYQPQHF	TGTGCCAGCAGCTTGGGCCAGGGATATCAGCCCCAGCATTTT
TRBJ2-5	TRBD2	-	TRBV4-1	CASSQEFTSGGETQYF	TGCGCCAGCAGCCAAGAATTTACTAGCGGGGGGGAGACCCAGTACTTC
TRBJ2-7	-	few	TRBV21-1	CASSKDSSYEQYF	TGTGCCAGCAGCAAAGACAGCTCCTACGAGCAGTACTTC
TRBJ2-7	-	-	TRBV2	CASSEVHSYEQYF	TGTGCCAGCAGTGAAGTCCACAGCTACGAGCAGTACTTC
TRBJ2-6	-	-	TRBV3-1/TRBV3-2	CASSPFKDSSGANVLTF	TGTGCCAGCAGCCCGTTTAAGGACAGCTCTGGGGCCAACGTCCTGACTTTC
TRBJ2-5	-	-	TRBV3-1/TRBV3-2	CASSPQGREETQYF	TGTGCCAGCAGCCCCCAGGGGAGGGAAGAGACCCAGTACTTC
TRBJ1-2	-	-	TRBV5-1	CASSPVNAGEDFMGYTF	TGCGCCAGCAGCCCTGTAAACGCCGGAGAAGACTTCATGGGCTACACCTTC
TRBJ2-6	-	-	TRBV10-3	CAISVSNRPSGANVLTF	TGTGCCATCAGTGTTTCGAACAGGCCCTCTGGGGCCAACGTCCTGACTTTC
TRBJ2-1	-	-	TRBV13	CASSSRQGGTYNEQFF	TGTGCCAGCAGTTCAAGACAGGGAGGCACCTACAATGAGCAGTTCTTC
TRBJ2-1	-	-	TRBV15	CATSSIAGYNEQFF	TGTGCCACCAGCAGCATAGCTGGGTACAATGAGCAGTTCTTC
TRBJ2-1	TRBD2	-	TRBV5-6	CASSSGLAGPNEQFF	TGTGCCAGCAGCTCAGGACTAGCAGGGCCCAATGAGCAGTTCTTC
TRBJ2-1	TRBD2	-	TRBV11-1	CASSSRLAEQFF	TGTGCCAGCAGCTCCCGACTAGCGGAGCAGTTCTTC
TRBJ2-7	-	-	TRBV6-4	CASSDSEYVRAEPKGSYEQYF	TGTGCCAGCAGTGACTCGGAATATGTCAGGGCTGAACCCAAGGGCTCCTACGAGCAGTACTTC
TRBJ2-7	TRBD1	once	TRBV5-5	CASSLGHGQGGLDEQYF	TGTGCCAGCAGCTTGGGTCACGGACAGGGCGGTCTCGACGAGCAGTACTTC
TRBJ2-7	-	few	TRBV9	CASSAQGRSYEQYF	TGTGCCAGCAGCGCACAGGGTCGGTCCTACGAGCAGTACTTC
TRBJ2-5	-	-	TRBV25-1	CASSLLQETQYF	TGTGCCAGCAGTCTCCTTCAAGAGACCCAGTACTTC
TRBJ2-7	-	-	TRBV7-6	CASSRGPQGGEQYF	TGTGCCAGCAGCCGAGGCCCCCAAGGGGGCGAGCAGTACTTC
TRBJ2-7	TRBD1	-	TRBV7-2	CASRNYRQGAGYEQYF	TGTGCCAGCAGGAACTACCGACAGGGGGCGGGCTACGAGCAGTACTTC
TRBJ2-2	TRBD1	-	TRBV3-1/TRBV3-2	CASDRAGTGELFF	TGTGCCAGCGACAGGGCGGGCACCGGGGAGCTGTTTTTT
TRBJ1-2	-	-	TRBV11-2	CASSLTTHSYGYTF	TGTGCCAGCAGCTTGACGACACATTCCTATGGCTACACCTTC
TRBJ2-7	-	-	TRBV21-1	CASSKALPSGGYYEQYF	TGTGCCAGCAGCAAAGCCCTCCCTAGCGGGGGCTACTACGAGCAGTACTTC
TRBJ1-4	-	-	TRBV19	CASKGGTTNEKLFF	TGTGCCAGTAAGGGGGGGACAACTAATGAAAAACTGTTTTTT
TRBJ2-7	TRBD1	-	TRBV27	CASSLDRGRGYGRAEQYF	TGTGCCAGCAGTTTAGACAGGGGGCGCGGGTACGGACGAGCCGAGCAGTACTTC
TRBJ2-2	-	-	TRBV28	CASTSTFERRTGELFF	TGTGCCAGCACTTCGACCTTCGAGAGGCGGACCGGGGAGCTGTTTTTT
TRBJ2-7	TRBD2	once	TRBV3-1/TRBV3-2	CASSQGLAGGRGEQYF	TGTGCCAGCAGCCAAGGCCTAGCGGGGGGCCGAGGGGAGCAGTACTTC
TRBJ2-3	TRBD1	-	TRBV14	CASSLKRGQGAYF	TGTGCCAGCAGCCTCAAGCGAGGACAGGGAGCGTATTTT
TRBJ1-1	TRBD1	-	TRBV5-4	CASSPPGTGYSEAFF	TGTGCCAGCAGCCCGCCCGGGACAGGGTACTCTGAAGCTTTCTTT
TRBJ1-1	TRBD1	-	TRBV10-1	CASSEYRGDGDTEAFF	TGCGCCAGCAGTGAATACAGGGGAGACGGGGACACTGAAGCTTTCTTT
TRBJ2-4	-	-	TRBV4-1	CASSQDGGVLEGLAKNIQYF	TGCGCCAGCAGCCAAGATGGAGGGGTACTGGAGGGGCTAGCCAAAAACATTCAGTACTTC
TRBJ2-3	-	-	TRBV5-4	CASSLGQVEDTQYF	TGTGCCAGCAGCTTGGGCCAGGTTGAAGATACGCAGTATTTT
TRBJ1-1	-	-	TRBV6-5	CASRLRQSTEAFF	TGTGCCAGCAGACTGAGACAGAGCACTGAAGCTTTCTTT
TRBJ1-4	-	once	TRBV5-1	CASSLGGQINEKLFF	TGCGCCAGCAGCTTGGGCGGACAGATCAATGAAAAACTGTTTTTT